The 5 T cell receptor beta chains given below trace back to one sample, sequenced in a study of Graves' ophthalmopathy and Graves' hyperthyroidism. For repertoire sequencing, the TCR beta CDR3 regions were amplified from RNA transcripts. The first round was an RT-PCR with HTBI primers, and the second round was a multiplex PCR. Using its own MiXCR run on the multiplex PCR reads, TCRdb lists one record per CDR3 protein. The table records roughly 480,000 distinct CDR3 sequences, around 14% of them present only once. What was sequenced was blood. The receptors were sampled from a woman in her 30s with Graves' ophthalmopathy.

The rearrangement links TRBV20-1 to TRBJ2-5; TRBD1 agrees at 8 bases. The V segment lost 5 bases and the J segment 2 bases; nucleotides outside the gene matches: 4. CDR1 DFQATT and CDR2 SNEGSKA come from the germline V gene (reference sequence). The CDR3 covers 13 residues. The CDR3 region has the DNA TGCAGTGCTTGGGACAGGACACAAGAGACCCAGTACTTC. It translates to CSAWDRTQETQYF.

The chain uses TRBV7-2 and TRBJ2-7, with 8 bases matching TRBD2. The CDR3 consists of 15 residues. V gave up 5 bases and J gave up 0 bases; unmatched junction bases: 6. Germline V CDR1 and CDR2: SGHTA, FQGNSA. The CDR3 region is CASSLTSATSYEQYF. The CDR3 DNA follows: TGTGCCAGCAGCCTGACTAGCGCCACCTCCTACGAGCAGTACTTC. Full variable domain (missing parts from reference TRBV7-2 and TRBJ2-7): GAGVSQSPSNKVTEKGKDVELRCDPISGHTALYWYRQSLGQGLEFLIYFQGNSAPDKSGLPSDRFSAERTGGSVSTLTIQRTQQEDSAVYLCASSLTSATSYEQYFGPGTRLTVT.

This clonotype appeared many times. The V gene is TRBV6-1, the J gene TRBJ1-1; D gene uncertain. V lost 5 bases and J lost 4, with 11 bases in between. The length of the CDR3 is 13 residues. Germline CDR1 is MNHNS and CDR2 is SASEGT. CDR3 sequence (DNA): TGTGCCAGCAGTCCCACGACTTCCACTGAAGCTTTCTTT. This codes for CASSPTTSTEAFF.

Worth noting for this clonotype: This may come from a read error, since a much larger clone is one base off. The chain carries TRBV27 and TRBJ2-7; TRBD1 matches at 7 bases. The germline gives CDR1 MNHEY, CDR2 SMNVEV (reference sequence). The CDR3 contains 14 residues. The CDR3 DNA is TGTGCCAGCAGTTTTTGGCGAACAGGGGACGAGCAGGACTTC. It encodes CASSFWRTGDEQDF.

Remarks on this clonotype: A read error may produce the germline difference seen at one junction end. The chain couples TRBV12-3 or TRBV12-4 to TRBJ2-2, with TRBD2 as a possible D gene (5 bases). CDR3 length: 15 residues. CDR3 nucleotide sequence: TGTGCCAGCAGTATAGAAGGACTGTTCACCGGGGAGCTGTGTTTT. Its translation: CASSIEGLFTGELCF.